The rows below give T cell receptor beta chains drawn from one sample of a study of blood T cells in healthy people across ages. Each CDR3 protein is one row after TCRdb ran MiXCR on the 5' RACE reads. Here the sample spans some 1 million distinct CDR3 sequences, 40% to 45% being singletons. Sequenced: blood. The receptors were gathered from a woman aged 60-75 years in good health. CDR3s include the opening cysteine and the closing phenylalanine or tryptophan. The D gene is left open where the match is weak. Size is omitted from some rows. Given values are once, few, many or a class for expanded clones.

J gene,CDR3 length,D gene,V gene,clone size,CDR3 protein,CDR3 DNA
TRBJ2-5,15,TRBD1,TRBV20-1,.,CSASPFYRGRETQYF,TGCAGTGCTAGTCCCTTCTACAGGGGGCGAGAGACCCAGTACTTC
TRBJ2-1,14,.,TRBV9,.,CASSVVPGHNEQFF,TGTGCCAGCAGCGTAGTCCCGGGTCATAATGAGCAGTTCTTC
TRBJ2-7,15,TRBD1,TRBV4-2,few,CASSQDRAGGGEQYF,TGTGCCAGCAGCCAAGATCGGGCAGGGGGTGGCGAGCAGTACTTC
TRBJ2-3,14,.,TRBV4-1,.,CASSQGFAQDTQYF,TGCGCCAGCAGCCAAGGGTTTGCCCAAGATACGCAGTATTTT
TRBJ1-4,14,.,TRBV6-6,few,CASISGTRNEKLFF,TGTGCCAGCATCTCCGGGACACGAAATGAAAAACTGTTTTTT
TRBJ2-5,14,.,TRBV13,.,CASSLRRNQETQYF,TGTGCCAGCAGCTTGAGACGGAACCAAGAGACCCAGTACTTC
TRBJ2-7,12,.,TRBV12-3/TRBV12-4,.,CASSSLWYEQYF,TGTGCCAGCAGTTCCCTTTGGTACGAGCAGTACTTC
TRBJ1-2,12,.,TRBV6-5,few,CAVEGGSYGYTF,TGTGCCGTTGAAGGGGGGAGCTATGGCTACACCTTC
TRBJ2-2,16,TRBD1,TRBV12-3/TRBV12-4,few,CASSDPGTGKAGELFF,TGTGCCAGCAGTGACCCCGGGACAGGAAAAGCCGGGGAGCTGTTTTTT
TRBJ1-1,13,TRBD1,TRBV7-9,.,CASSSGTGMRAFF,TGTGCCAGCAGCTCCGGGACAGGGATGAGGGCTTTCTTT
TRBJ1-2,13,.,TRBV28,many,CASSLPGNYGYTF,TGTGCCAGCAGTTTACCAGGGAACTATGGCTACACCTTC
TRBJ2-3,14,.,TRBV20-1,.,CSASGTTKTDTQYF,TGCAGTGCTTCCGGGACCACGAAGACAGATACGCAGTATTTT
TRBJ2-7,16,TRBD1,TRBV2,few,CASSAHRDRGSYEQYF,TGTGCCAGCAGTGCGCACCGGGACAGGGGCTCCTACGAGCAGTACTTC
TRBJ2-7,15,.,TRBV2,few,CASSERGEGFYEQYF,TGTGCCAGCAGTGAAAGGGGGGAAGGTTTTTACGAGCAGTACTTC
TRBJ2-7,14,.,TRBV10-3,.,CAISEPYGIYEQYF,TGTGCCATCAGTGAGCCCTACGGGATTTACGAGCAGTACTTC
TRBJ2-3,17,TRBD2,TRBV12-3/TRBV12-4,.,CASGPRAGGLGWDTQYF,TGTGCCAGCGGACCCCGAGCGGGAGGGCTTGGTTGGGATACGCAGTATTTT
TRBJ2-7,11,.,TRBV10-3,few,CAIKGSYEQYF,TGTGCCATCAAGGGGAGCTACGAGCAGTACTTC
TRBJ2-5,14,.,TRBV12-3/TRBV12-4,few,CASSGWRDGETQYF,TGTGCCAGCAGTGGATGGAGAGATGGAGAGACCCAGTACTTC
TRBJ1-5,15,.,TRBV20-1,.,CSAQTGAGGNQPQHF,TGCAGTGCTCAGACGGGGGCAGGAGGCAATCAGCCCCAGCATTTT
TRBJ2-3,15,TRBD1,TRBV7-6,.,CASSVSGQGTDTQYF,TGTGCCAGCAGCGTGTCAGGACAGGGTACAGATACGCAGTATTTT
TRBJ2-3,15,TRBD2,TRBV20-1,.,CSARDQVAGPDTQYF,TGCAGTGCTAGAGATCAGGTAGCGGGACCAGATACGCAGTATTTT
TRBJ2-4,14,.,TRBV20-1,.,CSATGGTGKNIQYF,TGCAGTGCTACGGGGGGGACAGGCAAAAACATTCAGTACTTC
TRBJ2-5,16,.,TRBV4-1,.,CASSQDPAGGDNEQYF,TGCGCCAGCAGCCAAGATCCAGCAGGGGGGGACAATGAGCAGTACTTC
TRBJ2-7,14,TRBD1,TRBV5-1,few,CASSRTGPTYEQYF,TGCGCCAGCAGCCGGACAGGTCCTACCTACGAGCAGTACTTC
TRBJ2-1,14,TRBD2,TRBV6-5,.,CASSDGTSGREQFF,TGTGCCAGCAGCGACGGGACTAGCGGGCGTGAGCAGTTCTTC
TRBJ2-5,18,.,TRBV7-3,few,CASRPNNPTGRLAETQYF,TGTGCCAGCAGGCCTAATAATCCGACAGGGAGGCTGGCGGAGACCCAGTACTTC
TRBJ1-1,16,TRBD1,TRBV10-3,few,CAISGQGAVWDTEAFF,TGTGCCATCAGTGGCCAGGGGGCCGTGTGGGACACTGAAGCTTTCTTT
TRBJ1-2,14,TRBD1,TRBV5-1,.,CASSLGQGHYGYTF,TGCGCCAGCAGCTTGGGACAGGGTCACTATGGCTACACCTTC
TRBJ2-5,15,.,TRBV9,.,CASSVEGAWGETQYF,TGTGCCAGCAGCGTAGAAGGGGCTTGGGGAGAGACCCAGTACTTC
TRBJ1-4,16,TRBD1,TRBV7-9,once,CASSAPDRLANEKLFF,TGTGCCAGCAGCGCGCCGGACAGGTTGGCTAATGAAAAACTGTTTTTT
TRBJ2-1,13,.,TRBV10-1,.,CASTGQLLTEQFF,TGCGCCAGTACCGGACAGCTACTAACCGAGCAGTTCTTC
TRBJ2-3,16,.,TRBV20-1,few,CSAKGPRQTITDTQYF,TGCAGTGCTAAGGGCCCTCGGCAGACAATCACAGATACGCAGTATTTT
TRBJ2-7,14,TRBD1,TRBV2,.,CASRQRTGANEQYF,TGTGCCAGCAGGCAAAGGACAGGGGCCAACGAGCAGTACTTC
TRBJ2-7,13,.,TRBV27,.,CAPRGGGIYEQYF,TGTGCCCCCCGGGGAGGAGGGATCTACGAGCAGTACTTC
TRBJ2-3,14,TRBD1,TRBV30,once,CAWRITGAGDTQYF,TGTGCCTGGAGAATCACAGGGGCCGGAGATACGCAGTATTTT
TRBJ2-3,14,TRBD2,TRBV6-5,.,CASPGLADTGTQYF,TGTGCCAGCCCGGGACTAGCGGACACAGGTACGCAGTATTTT
TRBJ2-7,13,.,TRBV7-6,.,CASGLELSYEQYF,TGTGCCAGCGGTCTGGAACTTTCCTACGAGCAGTACTTC
TRBJ1-5,15,.,TRBV12-3/TRBV12-4,.,CASSLGGGDNRPQHF,TGTGCCAGCAGTTTGGGTGGCGGAGACAATCGGCCCCAGCATTTT
TRBJ2-2,13,.,TRBV11-1,.,CASSLLQTGELFF,TGTGCCAGCAGCTTACTCCAAACCGGGGAGCTGTTTTTT
TRBJ2-7,15,.,TRBV28,.,CASIISSAGPYEQYF,TGTGCCAGCATTATTAGTTCTGCGGGGCCCTACGAGCAGTACTTC
TRBJ1-1,16,TRBD1,TRBV20-1,.,CSARRQGQRTDTEAFF,TGCAGTGCTAGAAGACAGGGCCAGAGGACGGACACTGAAGCTTTCTTT
TRBJ2-3,14,.,TRBV5-1,few,CASSLGVYSDTQYF,TGCGCCAGCAGCTTGGGGGTGTATTCCGATACGCAGTATTTT
TRBJ2-5,14,.,TRBV11-1,.,CASSPGGEQETQYF,TGTGCCAGCAGCCCAGGGGGGGAGCAAGAGACCCAGTACTTC
TRBJ2-1,15,TRBD1,TRBV7-8,.,CASSLPDRSYNEQFF,TGTGCCAGCAGCTTACCGGACAGGTCCTACAATGAGCAGTTCTTC
TRBJ1-5,14,.,TRBV25-1,.,CASSERQGSQPQHF,TGTGCCAGCAGTGAAAGGCAGGGGTCCCAGCCCCAGCATTTT
TRBJ2-7,15,TRBD2,TRBV29-1,many,CSVEDGTSGSYEQYF,TGCAGCGTTGAAGATGGGACTAGCGGGAGCTACGAGCAGTACTTC
TRBJ1-1,15,.,TRBV2,.,CASSRGRGMNTEAFF,TGTGCCAGCAGTCGGGGGAGGGGAATGAACACTGAAGCTTTCTTT
TRBJ2-7,15,.,TRBV5-6,few,CASSQGGGWTYEQYF,TGTGCCAGCAGCCAGGGGGGGGGATGGACCTACGAGCAGTACTTC
TRBJ2-1,16,TRBD2,TRBV6-5,.,CASSYSRLAGANEQFF,TGTGCCAGCAGTTACTCGAGACTAGCGGGAGCGAACGAGCAGTTCTTC
TRBJ2-5,14,TRBD1,TRBV3-1,once,CASSPRDRQETQYF,TGTGCCAGCAGCCCCCGGGACAGGCAAGAGACCCAGTACTTC
TRBJ2-7,15,.,TRBV5-1,.,CASSLEGRSTYEQYF,TGCGCCAGCAGCTTGGAGGGCAGGTCGACCTACGAGCAGTACTTC
TRBJ2-1,14,TRBD1,TRBV10-3,.,CAITGQGAYNEQFF,TGTGCCATCACTGGACAGGGTGCCTACAATGAGCAGTTCTTC
TRBJ2-5,13,.,TRBV20-1,few,CSARGVSRGEQYF,TGCAGTGCTCGGGGAGTTTCACGCGGAGAGCAGTACTTC
TRBJ2-2,17,.,TRBV12-3/TRBV12-4,.,CASSLGSHGRNTGELFF,TGTGCCAGCAGTTTAGGCAGCCACGGCAGGAACACCGGGGAGCTGTTTTTT